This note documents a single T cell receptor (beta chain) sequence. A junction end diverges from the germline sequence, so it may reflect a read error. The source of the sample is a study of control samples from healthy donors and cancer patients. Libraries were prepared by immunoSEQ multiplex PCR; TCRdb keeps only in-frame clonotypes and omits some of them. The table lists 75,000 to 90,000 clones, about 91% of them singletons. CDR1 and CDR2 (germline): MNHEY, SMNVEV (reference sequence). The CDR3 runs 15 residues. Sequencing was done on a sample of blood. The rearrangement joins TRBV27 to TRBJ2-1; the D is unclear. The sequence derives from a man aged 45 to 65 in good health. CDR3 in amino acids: CASSLADASFNEQFF. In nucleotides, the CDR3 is TGTGCCAGCAGTTTGGCGGACGCCTCCTTCAATGAGCAGTTCTTC.